This passage covers 22 T cell receptor beta chains from one sample sequenced in a study of spatial heterogeneity in lung cancer. Findings of the study overall: Counts of expanded alpha and beta TCRs within tumors tracked the tumor nonsynonymous mutation count.

Which antigens these TCRs recognize remains unknown. Time point defined: sample taken at primary tumor resection. TCRdb processed the 5' RACE reads anew with MiXCR; each CDR3 protein has one entry. The sample lists about 27,000 distinct CDR3 sequences, roughly 7.1% occurring once. The sequencing here drew on lung tumor tissue, taken at surgery. These receptor sequences come from a male donor with early-stage non-small cell lung cancer.

V usage is TRBV3-1 and J usage is TRBJ1-6; D is unresolved. The V end lost 3 bases, the J end lost 0 bases, and 12 bases lay between the germline ends. The CDR3 sequence is 17 residues long. Germline lookup yields CDR1 LGHDT and CDR2 YNNKEL (reference sequence). The CDR3 here is CASSHSQLSSYNSPLHF. The CDR3, as DNA: TGTGCCAGCAGCCACTCACAGCTTAGCTCCTATAATTCACCCCTCCACTTT.

The chain recombines TRBV7-9 with TRBJ2-7; D remains unclear. Trimming removed 0 bases from V and 3 bases from J, with 3 bases in between. CDR1 SEHNR and CDR2 FQNEAQ come from the germline V gene (reference sequence). The CDR3 extends over 12 amino acids. The CDR3 bases are TGTGCCAGCAGCTTAGCCGTCTACGAGCAGTACTTC. This translates into CASSLAVYEQYF. Together with reference TRBV7-9 and TRBJ2-7, the CDR3 gives the full variable domain: DTGVSQNPRHKITKRGQNVTFRCDPISEHNRLYWYRQTLGQGPEFLTYFQNEAQLEKSRLLSDRFSAERPKGSFSTLEIQRTEQGDSAMYLCASSLAVYEQYFGPGTRLTVT.

This clonotype came up many times. This chain links TRBV14 with TRBJ2-3; no firm D call. This CDR3 has 13 residues. Looked up from germline, CDR1 is SGHDN and CDR2 is FVKESK. V dropped 3 bases and J dropped 1 base, with 5 bases sitting between them. CDR3 nucleotides: TGTGCCAGCAGCCATTCAGGCACAGATACGCAGTATTTT. It yields the protein CASSHSGTDTQYF.

By its share, this clonotype is medium-sized. The chain joins TRBV28 to TRBJ1-1; 10 nucleotides agree with TRBD1. The junction had 5 bases not matched to a gene; V was cut back by 7 bases and J by 0 bases. The germline V gene has CDR1 MDHEN and CDR2 SYDVKM. The CDR3 loop spans 15 amino acids. DNA for the CDR3: TGTGCCAGCACGGGACAGGGGACGCTGAACACTGAAGCTTTCTTT. Protein: CASTGQGTLNTEAFF.

This chain uses TRBV3-1 with TRBJ1-6; 7 positions agree with TRBD1. The CDR3 consists of 19 residues. V was clipped by 4 bases and J by 2 bases; unmatched bases: 14. Germline CDR1 reads LGHDT; CDR2 reads YNNKEL (reference sequence). The CDR3 protein is CASSPLFTPGTAYNSPLHF. The CDR3, as DNA: TGTGCCAGCAGCCCACTCTTTACTCCCGGGACAGCCTATAATTCACCCCTCCACTTT.

The chain employs TRBV18 and TRBJ1-5, with 8 bases fitting TRBD1. J was trimmed by 4 bases and V by 3 bases; bases with no gene match: 2. The CDR3 spans 14 residues. Looked up from germline, CDR1 is KGHSH and CDR2 is LQKENI. The CDR3 sequence: CASSPGDRNQPQHF. DNA for the CDR3: TGTGCCAGCTCACCGGGGGACAGGAATCAGCCCCAGCATTTT.

This clonotype showed up many times. The V and J genes are TRBV27 and TRBJ1-2; 11 bases are a match to TRBD1. Germline values: CDR1 MNHEY, CDR2 SMNVEV (reference sequence). After removal of 5 bases from V and 5 bases from J, the junction contained 7 bases not matched to a gene. The CDR3 has 15 residues. CDR3 DNA: TGTGCCAGCAGTCCCAGGACAGGGGGCGGGTATGGCTACACCTTC. It encodes CASSPRTGGGYGYTF.

This clonotype has a handful of counts. The chain is built from TRBV11-3 and TRBJ2-3, with D possibly called TRBD1 or TRBD2 (5 bases each). Germline V lookup: CDR1 SGHNT, CDR2 YENEEA. Trimming pared 2 bases from V and 9 bases from J, leaving 12 bases between. This CDR3 is built from 13 residues. The CDR3 region has the DNA TGTGCCAGCAGCTTACTGTATGAGGGGACGCAGTATTTT. Translation: CASSLLYEGTQYF.

This clonotype was found many times. This chain's CDR3 is CSARDPTSGALVNEQFF. CDR3 in DNA: TGCAGTGCTAGAGATCCAACTAGCGGGGCGCTGGTCAATGAGCAGTTCTTC. V usage is TRBV20-1 and J usage is TRBJ2-1; 10 bases line up with TRBD2. V gave up 0 bases and J gave up 6 bases; unmatched junction bases: 11. This CDR3 has 17 amino acids. CDR1 and CDR2 (germline): DFQATT, SNEGSKA (reference sequence).

This chain uses TRBV5-1 with TRBJ2-2; perhaps D is TRBD1 or TRBD2 (5 bases each). Deletions cut 1 base from V and 10 bases from J, with 8 bases between. The CDR3 runs 12 residues. Germline V gene lookup returns CDR1 SGHRS and CDR2 YFSETQ. Written as DNA, the CDR3 is TGCGCCAGCAGCTTGCAGGGAGAGGAGCTGTTTTTT. Protein: CASSLQGEELFF.

In its sample, this clonotype was seen a few times. The gene calls are TRBV3-1 and TRBJ2-7; D may be TRBD1 or TRBD2 (7 bases each). V lost 8 bases to trimming and J lost 4 bases, with 18 bases between them. The length of the CDR3 is 14 residues. Germline V gene data show CDR1 as LGHDT and CDR2 as YNNKEL (reference sequence). CDR3 in DNA: TGTGCCAGCGGGAGACAGGGAGGGAAGTACGAGCAGTACTTC. Translating it yields CASGRQGGKYEQYF.

This clonotype was observed many times. The rearrangement joins TRBV9 to TRBJ2-7, with D perhaps being TRBD1 or TRBD2 (5 bases each). The CDR3 has 14 amino acids. Per the germline V gene, CDR1 is SGDLS and CDR2 is YYNGEE. Trimming took 0 bases from V and 0 from J, leaving 7 bases between them. The CDR3 spells CASSVDGGSYEQYF. The CDR3 bases are TGTGCCAGCAGCGTAGATGGGGGCTCCTACGAGCAGTACTTC.

This clonotype was recorded a few times. This chain uses TRBV12-3 or TRBV12-4 with TRBJ1-5, with D possibly being TRBD1 (6 bases). V was shortened by 5 bases and J by 2 bases, with 16 bases between the two germline ends. This CDR3 contains 16 residues. Here the CDR3 DNA reads TGTGCCAGCAGTCCGCCGTCAGGGGTTCGCAATCAGCCCCAGCATTTT. Protein sequence: CASSPPSGVRNQPQHF.

This clonotype was seen more than once but under ten times. This chain joins TRBV20-1 and TRBJ1-1; the D gene is possibly TRBD1 (5 bases). Germline V gene lookup returns CDR1 DFQATT and CDR2 SNEGSKA (reference sequence). The CDR3 runs 13 residues. Trimming removed 6 bases from V and 3 bases from J, with 14 bases in between. DNA of the CDR3: TGCAGTGCAGTACGGGGCGGCTACACTGAAGCTTTCTTT. It encodes CSAVRGGYTEAFF.

This clonotype was recorded many times. The chain links TRBV20-1 to TRBJ2-3; 7 nucleotides agree with TRBD1. CDR3 size: 12 residues. Germline loops: CDR1 DFQATT, CDR2 SNEGSKA (reference sequence). CDR3 sequence: CSPGQHTDTQYF. In DNA form, the CDR3 reads TGCAGCCCGGGACAGCACACAGATACGCAGTATTTT.

The gene calls are TRBV13 and TRBJ2-3, with TRBD1 identical over 7 bases. The CDR3 is 16 amino acids. Germline V lookup: CDR1 PRHDT, CDR2 FYEKMQ (reference sequence). Trimming at V came to 5 bases and at J to 6 bases, leaving 14 bases not matched to a gene. The CDR3 DNA reads as TGTGCCAGCAGCCGACTCCCACGACAGGGAGTGGATACGCAGTATTTT. This sequence encodes CASSRLPRQGVDTQYF.

This clonotype was seen at least ten times. This chain uses TRBV6-2 or TRBV6-3 with TRBJ2-3; D unclear. Germline CDR1 and CDR2: MNHEY and SVGEGT. The V end lost 7 bases, the J end lost 5 bases, and 13 bases lay between the germline ends. CDR3 length equals 13 residues. The CDR3 DNA sequence: TGTGCCAGCAAGACTCCCCGCGGAGATACGCAGTATTTT. It codes for CASKTPRGDTQYF.

This clonotype appeared a few times. This chain links TRBV9 with TRBJ2-3; 7 bases are a match to TRBD1. V shed 0 bases and J 2 bases; nucleotides not matched to a gene: 3. Per germline, CDR1 SGDLS and CDR2 YYNGEE. This CDR3 comprises 15 residues. CDR3 sequence reads: CASSVGGQSTDTQYF. The DNA for the CDR3 is TGTGCCAGCAGCGTAGGGGGACAGTCCACAGATACGCAGTATTTT.

This clonotype occurred many times. The V call is TRBV20-1, the J call TRBJ2-1; 11 bases map to TRBD2. The CDR3 covers 15 residues. The germline V gene encodes CDR1 DFQATT and CDR2 SNEGSKA (reference sequence). The V segment lost 5 bases and the J segment 5 bases; nucleotides outside the gene matches: 8. CDR3 region: CSAFGLAGLDNEQFF. In nucleotides, the CDR3 is TGCAGTGCTTTTGGACTAGCGGGTCTAGACAATGAGCAGTTCTTC.

V is TRBV28 and J is TRBJ1-2; unclear D gene. The CDR3 contains 13 residues. CDR1 is MDHEN and CDR2 is SYDVKM in the germline V gene. V was clipped by 4 bases and J by 4 bases, with 10 bases between them. The CDR3 protein is CASSYGSTYGYTF. CDR3 sequence (DNA): TGTGCCAGCAGTTATGGCAGTACCTATGGCTACACCTTC.

This clonotype was picked up a small number of times. This chain connects TRBV5-1 to TRBJ1-4; 7 bases match TRBD1. The CDR3 loop spans 15 amino acids. Germline V CDR1 and CDR2: SGHRS, YFSETQ. V was pared by 0 bases and J by 5 bases, with 4 bases of the junction left unmatched. The CDR3 DNA follows: TGCGCCAGCAGCTTGGGGGACAGAAGAAATGAAAAACTGTTTTTT. It specifies CASSLGDRRNEKLFF.

This clonotype showed up many times. CDR3 nucleotide sequence: TGTGCCAGCAGTTTACTAGGGGGCGCGGGGCAGTTCTTC. This translates into CASSLLGGAGQFF. This chain uses TRBV27 with TRBJ2-1, with 7 bases lining up with TRBD1. CDR3 length equals 13 residues. After removal of 2 bases from V and 12 bases from J, the junction contained 7 bases not matched to a gene. The germline gives CDR1 MNHEY, CDR2 SMNVEV (reference sequence).